This passage covers 24 T cell receptor beta chains from one sample sequenced in a study of cytomegalovirus exposure and HLA in healthy donors. PCR used 60 Vbeta primers and 13 Jbeta primers. Clones were sequenced by immunoSEQ multiplex PCR, and TCRdb holds only the in-frame ones, with some missing. The sample lists around 170,000 clones; around four fifths were seen once. Input material: PBMCs. All receptors derive from a young woman in good health and CMV-seronegative.

This clone appeared many times. The chain couples TRBV6-1 to TRBJ2-1, with a tentative D call TRBD2 (6 bases). Per germline, CDR1 MNHNS and CDR2 SASEGT. Trimming cost V 1 base and J 3 bases, with 13 bases left between them. The CDR3 has 16 residues. For the CDR3, the DNA is TGTGCCAGCAGTGAAGTGGGGGGAGGTGGCTACAATGAGCAGTTCTTC. Translated, it gives CASSEVGGGGYNEQFF.

This clone was seen a single time. Other DNA sequences in the same sample also yield this CDR3. The V gene is TRBV6-1, the J gene TRBJ1-1, with 7 bases matching TRBD1. J was trimmed by 5 bases and V by 3 bases; bases with no gene match: 3. CDR1 and CDR2 (germline): MNHNS, SASEGT. The CDR3 has 13 amino acids. The DNA of the CDR3 is TGTGCCAGCAGTGAGTCCAGGGGGACTGAAGCTTTCTTT. Protein product: CASSESRGTEAFF.

The chain uses TRBV27 and TRBJ2-5, with D uncertain. Germline CDR1 is MNHEY and CDR2 is SMNVEV (reference sequence). The ends were cut back, 8 bases at V and 7 bases at J, with 14 bases in the middle. The CDR3 has 12 amino acids. CDR3 coding DNA: TGTGCCAGCGGAGCCAGCCCTGGGACCCAGTACTTC. The encoded protein is CASGASPGTQYF.

This chain links TRBV7-3 with TRBJ2-3; a possible D gene is TRBD1 (6 bases). Between the trimmed V and J ends, which lost 3 bases and 9 bases, there was a span of 13 bases. Germline V CDR1 and CDR2: SGHTA, FQGTGA. The CDR3 runs 13 residues. The CDR3 coding sequence is TGTGCCAGCAGCTTGGGCGACAGGAGGACGCAGTATTTT. The encoded protein is CASSLGDRRTQYF.

This chain links TRBV9 with TRBJ2-3; 8 bases align to TRBD2. Looked up from germline, CDR1 is SGDLS and CDR2 is YYNGEE. J lost 0 bases, V lost 3 bases, and 3 bases had no gene match. The CDR3 sequence is 15 residues long. The CDR3 here is CASSATSASTDTQYF. Here the CDR3 DNA reads TGTGCCAGCAGCGCGACTAGCGCGAGCACAGATACGCAGTATTTT.

The CDR3 here is CASSSHRDSGNTIYF. The DNA for the CDR3 is TGCGCCAGCAGCTCGCACAGGGACTCTGGAAACACCATATATTTT. The chain links TRBV5-1 to TRBJ1-3, with a tentative D call TRBD1 (6 bases). The CDR3 has 15 residues. Trimming removed 3 bases from V and 0 bases from J, with 10 bases in between. Germline assignment: CDR1 SGHRS and CDR2 YFSETQ.

This clone was recorded a few times. This chain links TRBV13 with TRBJ2-7; D is possibly TRBD1 (5 bases). Germline CDR1 PRHDT, CDR2 FYEKMQ (reference sequence). This CDR3 is built from 14 residues. The V end lost 3 bases, the J end lost 2 bases, and 11 bases lay between the germline ends. Here the CDR3 reads CASSLTDGAYEQYF. For the CDR3, the DNA is TGTGCCAGCAGCTTGACAGACGGCGCCTACGAGCAGTACTTC.

In this sample, this clone turned up once. V gene TRBV4-1 combines with J gene TRBJ1-2; TRBD1 matches 9 bases. The CDR3 sequence is 15 residues long. Germline V gene data show CDR1 as MGHRA and CDR2 as YSYEKL. V was pared by 7 bases and J by 5 bases, with 11 bases of the junction left unmatched. The CDR3, as DNA: TGCGCCAGCACCCACCCGGGACAGGGAGTATATGGCTACACCTTC. Translated, it gives CASTHPGQGVYGYTF.

The chain links TRBV6-5 to TRBJ1-2, with unresolved D. V was clipped by 2 bases and J by 5 bases, with 6 bases between them. CDR1 and CDR2 from the germline V gene are MNHEY and SVGAGI. The CDR3 totals 12 residues. CDR3: CASSYGGYGYTF. For the CDR3, the DNA is TGTGCCAGCAGTTACGGAGGTTATGGCTACACCTTC.

The chain is built from TRBV4-1 and TRBJ1-2; D is unclear. Trimming cost V 0 bases and J 8 bases, with 10 bases left between them. The V gene's germline CDR1 is MGHRA and CDR2 YSYEKL. The CDR3 is 13 residues long. CDR3 coding DNA: TGCGCCAGCAGCCAAGATCCAGAACCAGGCTACACCTTC. Protein product: CASSQDPEPGYTF.

The CDR3 loop is CAWDHAGARYNEQFF. CDR3 nucleotides: TGTGCCTGGGATCATGCGGGGGCCCGTTACAATGAGCAGTTCTTC. The chain joins TRBV30 to TRBJ2-1; tentatively, D is TRBD2 (7 bases). The CDR3 covers 15 residues. CDR1 and CDR2 (germline): GTSNPN, SVGIG (reference sequence). Trimming pared 5 bases from V and 4 bases from J, leaving 18 bases between.

This clone was detected only a few times. The chain uses TRBV28 and TRBJ2-1; possibly TRBD2 for D (6 bases). V was clipped by 5 bases and J by 9 bases, with 23 bases between them. CDR3 length: 16 residues. CDR1 is MDHEN and CDR2 is SYDVKM in the germline V gene. The CDR3 loop reads CASSPPNRDLSVEQFF. The CDR3 region has the DNA TGTGCCAGCAGTCCCCCAAACCGGGACTTGTCCGTTGAGCAGTTCTTC.

V gene TRBV7-9 combines with J gene TRBJ2-2; D may be TRBD2 (6 bases). V dropped 2 bases and J dropped 4 bases, with 14 bases sitting between them. Germline lookup yields CDR1 SEHNR and CDR2 FQNEAQ (reference sequence). The CDR3 sequence is 16 residues long. The chain's CDR3 is CASSLKYGGGTGELFF. CDR3 coding DNA: TGTGCCAGCAGCTTAAAATACGGGGGTGGCACCGGGGAGCTGTTTTTT.

The V gene is TRBV19, the J gene TRBJ2-7, with D possibly TRBD1 on 5 matching bases. The length of the CDR3 is 16 residues. V lost 1 base and J 0 bases, leaving 13 bases between the germline ends. Germline V gene data show CDR1 as LNHDA and CDR2 as SQIVND (reference sequence). CDR3 sequence: CASSIAFRDRSYEQYF. The DNA of the CDR3 is TGTGCCAGTAGTATAGCATTCAGGGATCGCTCCTACGAGCAGTACTTC.

The gene calls are TRBV28 and TRBJ1-5; no clear D gene. In germline, CDR1 is MDHEN, CDR2 SYDVKM. Trimming removed 10 bases from V and 2 bases from J, with 18 bases in between. CDR3 length: 15 residues. The CDR3 DNA follows: TGTGCCACCATATTGGGCCATACGGGCAATCAGCCCCAGCATTTT. Amino acid sequence: CATILGHTGNQPQHF.

V gene TRBV7-7 combines with J gene TRBJ2-1, with 13 bases lining up with TRBD2. V lost 4 bases to trimming and J lost 7 bases; unmatched junction nucleotides: 4. The CDR3 is made up of 15 amino acids. CDR1 SSHAT and CDR2 FNYEAQ come from the germline V gene (reference sequence). The CDR3 DNA reads as TGTGCCAGCAGCTCCGGGACTAGCGGGGCAAATGAGCAGTTCTTC. Protein sequence: CASSSGTSGANEQFF.

CDR3 sequence reads: CASSHNRELFF. CDR3 nucleotide sequence: TGTGCCAGCAGCCACAACCGGGAGCTGTTTTTT. The rearrangement links TRBV6-5 to TRBJ2-2; no clear D gene. Looked up from germline, CDR1 is MNHEY and CDR2 is SVGAGI. The V end lost 6 bases, the J end lost 9 bases, and 8 bases lay between the germline ends. This CDR3 has 11 amino acids.

V usage is TRBV6-5 and J usage is TRBJ1-2, with a tentative D call TRBD1 (6 bases). Trimming shortened V by 0 bases and J by 3 bases, and 14 bases separated the two germline ends. From germline, CDR1 is MNHEY and CDR2 SVGAGI. CDR3 length equals 16 residues. CDR3 sequence: CASSYSRFRTDYGYTF. CDR3 coding DNA: TGTGCCAGCAGTTACTCGAGGTTCCGGACAGACTATGGCTACACCTTC.

This clone was detected only once. CDR3 residues: CASSLSGTANNEQFF. CDR3 nucleotides: TGTGCCAGCAGTTTATCCGGGACAGCCAACAATGAGCAGTTCTTC. The chain links TRBV28 to TRBJ2-1; 7 bases fit TRBD1. This CDR3 comprises 15 residues. V trimming: 1 base; J trimming: 5 bases; junction bases outside the gene matches: 5. Germline loops: CDR1 MDHEN, CDR2 SYDVKM.

Comments on this clone: At one end, the junction sequence differs from germline, possibly due to a read error. Other DNA sequences in the same sample also yield this CDR3. The chain uses TRBV28 and TRBJ1-2; 7 nucleotides agree with TRBD1. In germline, CDR1 is MDHEN, CDR2 SYDVKM. The CDR3 has 14 residues. CDR3 loop: CASSDPGTAKGYTF. CDR3 DNA: TGTGCTAGCAGTGACCCCGGGACAGCCAAAGGCTACACCTTC.

The chain recombines TRBV30 with TRBJ1-1; D unresolved. Per germline, CDR1 GTSNPN and CDR2 SVGIG (reference sequence). The CDR3 totals 15 residues. V was clipped by 2 bases and J by 0 bases, with 13 bases between them. The CDR3 DNA follows: TGTGCCTGGAGTCTCCAGGTCTGGATGAACACTGAAGCTTTCTTT. It is translated as CAWSLQVWMNTEAFF.

The chain recombines TRBV7-8 with TRBJ1-4, with D unresolved. Germline CDR1 reads SGHVS; CDR2 reads FQNEAQ. Trimming left V 1 base short and J 8 bases short, with 8 bases between. The CDR3 consists of 13 residues. In DNA, the CDR3 is TGTGCCAGCAGCTTAGACAGTCCAGAAAAACTGTTTTTT. Translated: CASSLDSPEKLFF.

The chain carries TRBV5-5 and TRBJ1-2, with D unresolved. V dropped 0 bases and J dropped 0 bases, with 15 bases sitting between them. CDR1 is SGHKS and CDR2 is YYEKEE in the germline V gene (reference sequence). The CDR3 loop spans 17 amino acids. CDR3 in DNA: TGTGCCAGCAGCTTGGAGAGTCAAATAACGACTAACTATGGCTACACCTTC. Protein product: CASSLESQITTNYGYTF.

The chain uses TRBV5-6 and TRBJ1-1; 7 bases align to TRBD1. The ends lost 3 bases at V and 3 bases at J; junction bases unmatched: 5. CDR1 is SGHDT and CDR2 is YYEEEE in the germline V gene. The CDR3 sequence is 14 residues long. The CDR3 nucleotides read TGTGCCAGCAGCTGGGCAGGGGGAGACACTGAAGCTTTCTTT. Its protein product is CASSWAGGDTEAFF.